The 28 T cell receptor beta chains presented below share a single source sample, sequenced in a study of blood T cell repertoires in COVID-19. Generated by immunoSEQ multiplex PCR, the TCRdb table keeps only in-frame clones and is missing some. The table lists approximately 180,000 clones, roughly 88% of them singletons. The sequencing input was peripheral blood. These receptors originate from an elderly woman with acute or convalescent COVID-19.

The V gene is TRBV7-9, the J gene TRBJ2-3; TRBD2 agrees at 13 bases. CDR3 length equals 15 residues. V shed 5 bases, J shed 4 bases, and the junction held 3 bases outside the gene matches. Germline V gene sequence: CDR1 SEHNR, CDR2 FQNEAQ (reference sequence). The DNA of the CDR3 is TGTGCCAGCAGCAGACTAGCGGGAGGATCAGATACGCAGTATTTT. Encoded protein: CASSRLAGGSDTQYF.

The rearrangement joins TRBV15 to TRBJ2-4; D is possibly TRBD1 (6 bases). CDR1 and CDR2 (germline): LNHNV, YYDKDF (reference sequence). CDR3 length: 16 residues. Trimming stripped 0 bases from V and 12 bases from J, with 21 bases between. The CDR3 region has the DNA TGTGCCACCAGCAGAGAGGCGATAACTAGAGCAGGGGCTCAGTACTTC. This encodes CATSREAITRAGAQYF.

The rearrangement links TRBV6-5 to TRBJ1-2, with D tentatively TRBD1 (5 bases). The length of the CDR3 is 15 residues. Per germline, CDR1 MNHEY and CDR2 SVGAGI. V was cut by 2 bases and J by 0 bases, with 10 bases left in between. Here the CDR3 DNA reads TGTGCCAGCAGTTACGGGGCCAGGGCTAACTATGGCTACACCTTC. Its translation: CASSYGARANYGYTF.

V and J are TRBV7-8 and TRBJ1-2; D gene uncertain. From germline, CDR1 is SGHVS and CDR2 FQNEAQ. CDR3 length: 13 residues. V lost 4 bases, J lost 2 bases, and 8 bases lay in between. CDR3 bases: TGTGCCAGCAGCTACGACATAAACTATGGCTACACCTTC. It encodes CASSYDINYGYTF. The whole variable domain, remainder taken from reference TRBV7-8 and TRBJ1-2, is GAGVSQSPRYKVAKRGQDVALRCDPISGHVSLFWYQQALGQGPEFLTYFQNEAQLDKSGLPSDRFFAERPEGSVSTLKIQRTQQEDSAVYLCASSYDINYGYTFGSGTRLTVV.

The chain links TRBV5-8 to TRBJ2-2, with a weak D call TRBD2 (5 bases). The CDR3 has 14 residues. CDR1 SGHTS and CDR2 YDEGEE come from the germline V gene. Trimming shortened V by 1 base and J by 1 base, and 5 bases separated the two germline ends. For the CDR3, the DNA is TGTGCCAGCAGCTTGAGCGGGAACACCGGGGAGCTGTTTTTT. It codes for CASSLSGNTGELFF.

This chain connects TRBV18 to TRBJ1-6; D is possibly TRBD1 (5 bases). Germline V CDR1 and CDR2: KGHSH, LQKENI. The length of the CDR3 is 15 residues. The V end was cut by 6 bases, the J end by 8 bases, with 17 bases between. DNA for the CDR3: TGTGCCAGCTCCCCCGGGGAGGGGTACGATTCACCCCTCCACTTT. Amino acid sequence: CASSPGEGYDSPLHF.

The V and J genes are TRBV6-2 or TRBV6-3 and TRBJ2-1; possibly TRBD2 for D (5 bases). V was trimmed by 2 bases and J by 0 bases, leaving 14 bases between them. The CDR3 consists of 17 residues. The germline V gene has CDR1 MNHEY and CDR2 SVGEGT. The CDR3 sequence is CASSYGGPFSSYNEQFF. CDR3 DNA sequence: TGTGCCAGCAGTTACGGCGGGCCCTTCAGCTCCTACAATGAGCAGTTCTTC.

The rearrangement joins TRBV19 to TRBJ1-2; a weak D match, TRBD1 (6 bases). Trimming removed 6 bases at V and 5 bases at J, with 13 bases between. CDR1 and CDR2 (germline): LNHDA, SQIVND (reference sequence). There are 13 residues in the CDR3. This CDR3 reads CASRDRDRYGYTF. CDR3 DNA: TGTGCCAGTAGGGACAGAGATCGTTATGGCTACACCTTC.

The rearrangement links TRBV24-1 to TRBJ2-2, with D unclear. Germline-derived CDR1 and CDR2 are KGHDR and SFDVKD. Trimming left V 4 bases short and J 4 bases short, with 9 bases between. The CDR3 is made up of 14 amino acids. The CDR3 DNA follows: TGTGCCACCAGTGACCCTAACCCCACCGGGGAGCTGTTTTTT. This encodes CATSDPNPTGELFF.

The chain links TRBV18 to TRBJ1-3; D is perhaps TRBD1 (5 bases). The CDR3 is made up of 16 amino acids. Per germline, CDR1 KGHSH and CDR2 LQKENI. V dropped 3 bases and J dropped 0 bases, with 12 bases sitting between them. In nucleotides, the CDR3 is TGTGCCAGCTCACCGGGGACTACGAGCTCTGGAAACACCATATATTTT. This gives the protein CASSPGTTSSGNTIYF.

This clone was seen once. The genes are TRBV12-3 or TRBV12-4 and TRBJ1-4; D gene unclear. The germline V and J ends were trimmed by 3 bases and 8 bases, with 7 bases remaining between them. The CDR3 spans 12 residues. In DNA form, the CDR3 reads TGTGCCAGCAGTTTCGTCAGAGAAAAACTGTTTTTT. Amino acid sequence: CASSFVREKLFF.

This chain connects TRBV2 to TRBJ1-5; a weak D match, TRBD1 (6 bases). Germline CDR1 and CDR2: SNHLY and FYNNEI. V lost 5 bases and J 4 bases, leaving 12 bases between the germline ends. CDR3 length: 14 residues. CDR3 loop: CASSKGGGNQPQHF. CDR3 nucleotide sequence: TGTGCCAGCAGTAAAGGAGGGGGAAATCAGCCCCAGCATTTT.

The V call is TRBV2, the J call TRBJ1-2, with TRBD1 matching over 7 bases. The CDR3 has 13 amino acids. Germline V lookup: CDR1 SNHLY, CDR2 FYNNEI. The V gene end was trimmed by 0 bases and the J gene end by 11 bases; junction bases not matched to a gene: 6. The CDR3 is CASSEAGDRVYTF. The CDR3 DNA reads as TGTGCCAGCAGTGAAGCAGGAGACAGGGTATACACCTTC.

This clone showed up just a few times. The J gene is TRBJ1-5, the V gene TRBV5-6; unclear D gene. Trimming left V 2 bases short and J 1 base short, with 7 bases between. The CDR3 runs 14 residues. Germline CDR1 and CDR2: SGHDT and YYEEEE. The CDR3 here is CASSFGVSNQPQHF. The CDR3 DNA follows: TGTGCCAGCAGCTTCGGGGTGAGCAATCAGCCCCAGCATTTT.

As concerns this clone: Other DNA variants within this sample encode the same CDR3. The chain recombines TRBV29-1 with TRBJ2-7, with D unclear. Between the trimmed V and J ends, which lost 3 bases and 2 bases, there was a span of 5 bases. The CDR3 contains 11 residues. Germline V gene sequence: CDR1 SQVTM, CDR2 ANQGSEA. CDR3 bases: TGCAGCGTTGAGGGCGCCTACGAGCAGTACTTC. Amino acids: CSVEGAYEQYF.

The rearrangement links TRBV7-8 to TRBJ1-3; D is uncertain. CDR1 SGHVS and CDR2 FQNEAQ come from the germline V gene. The V end lost 2 bases, the J end lost 0 bases, and 5 bases lay between the germline ends. The CDR3 is 14 amino acids. CDR3 coding DNA: TGTGCCAGCAGCTTACACAGCTCTGGAAACACCATATATTTT. Protein: CASSLHSSGNTIYF. The variable domain in full, completed from reference TRBV7-8 and TRBJ1-3, reads GAGVSQSPRYKVAKRGQDVALRCDPISGHVSLFWYQQALGQGPEFLTYFQNEAQLDKSGLPSDRFFAERPEGSVSTLKIQRTQQEDSAVYLCASSLHSSGNTIYFGEGSWLTVV.

The chain couples TRBV6-1 to TRBJ1-3, with a weak D call TRBD1 (5 bases). Germline CDR1 MNHNS, CDR2 SASEGT. The V gene lost 2 bases and the J gene lost 4 bases, with 12 bases spanning the gap. This CDR3 contains 15 residues. Here the CDR3 DNA reads TGTGCCAGCAGTGAACGGGGGGGAGAAGGAAACACCATATATTTT. Its protein product is CASSERGGEGNTIYF.

This rearrangement joins TRBV24-1 to TRBJ2-2; a possible D gene is TRBD1 (5 bases). Germline V gene data show CDR1 as KGHDR and CDR2 as SFDVKD. V gave up 4 bases and J gave up 0 bases, with 14 bases separating them. The CDR3 is 17 residues long. For the CDR3, the DNA is TGTGCCACCAGTGACCCAGCGCAGGGAACGAACACCGGGGAGCTGTTTTTT. Encoded protein: CATSDPAQGTNTGELFF.

This chain connects TRBV7-9 to TRBJ2-7; a weak D match, TRBD2 (5 bases). In germline, CDR1 is SEHNR, CDR2 FQNEAQ (reference sequence). The CDR3 covers 14 residues. Trimming removed 3 bases at V and 5 bases at J, with 14 bases between. This CDR3 reads CASSFLNTGNEQYF. Here the CDR3 DNA reads TGTGCCAGCAGCTTTCTCAATACGGGGAACGAGCAGTACTTC.

This chain joins TRBV6-1 and TRBJ1-5, with 8 positions matching TRBD1. Per the germline V gene, CDR1 is MNHNS and CDR2 is SASEGT. The CDR3 length is 16 residues. Trimming took 2 bases from V and 2 from J; bases not matched to a gene: 5. For the CDR3, the DNA is TGTGCCAGCAGTGAATCCTCCAGGGGGCGCAATCAGCCCCAGCATTTT. Its translation: CASSESSRGRNQPQHF.

The chain uses TRBV15 and TRBJ1-1; 9 positions agree with TRBD1. This CDR3 contains 15 residues. V gave up 5 bases and J gave up 9 bases; unmatched junction bases: 13. Germline loops: CDR1 LNHNV, CDR2 YYDKDF (reference sequence). This CDR3 is CATSRYGTGSRKAFF. In DNA form, the CDR3 reads TGTGCCACCAGCCGATATGGGACAGGGAGCCGAAAAGCTTTCTTT.

The chain links TRBV5-4 to TRBJ1-2; TRBD1 agrees at 8 bases. CDR3 size: 14 residues. V lost 0 bases, J lost 6 bases, and 4 bases stayed unmatched. Germline CDR1 SGHNT, CDR2 YYREEE (reference sequence). The CDR3 sequence: CASSLARGQNGYTF. Written as DNA, the CDR3 is TGTGCCAGCAGCTTGGCCAGGGGGCAAAATGGCTACACCTTC.

The chain links TRBV28 to TRBJ1-5; 11 bases fit TRBD1. CDR3 length: 15 residues. V lost 7 bases and J lost 7; bases outside the gene matches: 9. Germline values: CDR1 MDHEN, CDR2 SYDVKM. The chain's CDR3 is CASIRTGGLWQPQHF. The CDR3 nucleotides are TGTGCCAGCATTCGGACAGGGGGCCTTTGGCAGCCCCAGCATTTT.

The chain joins TRBV29-1 to TRBJ1-2; weak D call: TRBD1 (6 bases). The germline V gene has CDR1 SQVTM and CDR2 ANQGSEA. V lost 3 bases, J lost 2 bases, and 7 bases lay in between. The CDR3 has 12 amino acids. CDR3 amino acids: CSVERGNYGYTF. CDR3 coding DNA: TGCAGCGTTGAGAGGGGGAACTATGGCTACACCTTC.

The J gene is TRBJ2-2, the V gene TRBV11-2; D perhaps matches TRBD2 (5 bases). Germline V lookup: CDR1 SGHAT, CDR2 FQNNGV. This CDR3 spans 16 amino acids. Trimming cost V 1 base and J 1 base, with 10 bases left between them. In nucleotides, the CDR3 is TGTGCCAGCAGCTTAGGTCTAGCTAAGAACACCGGGGAGCTGTTTTTT. It encodes CASSLGLAKNTGELFF.

This clone was seen only once. The chain links TRBV5-5 to TRBJ2-3; 15 bases line up with TRBD2. With V trimmed by 4 bases and J by 1 base, 1 base remained unmatched. The germline gives CDR1 SGHKS, CDR2 YYEKEE (reference sequence). CDR3 length: 16 amino acids. CDR3 sequence (DNA): TGTGCCAGCAGCAGGACTAGCGGGGGGGGCACAGATACGCAGTATTTT. Amino acid sequence: CASSRTSGGGTDTQYF.

This clone was recorded only once. V gene TRBV20-1 combines with J gene TRBJ1-2, with unresolved D. Germline CDR1 reads DFQATT; CDR2 reads SNEGSKA (reference sequence). V was clipped by 3 bases and J by 8 bases, with 10 bases between them. The CDR3 is made up of 11 amino acids. In nucleotides, the CDR3 is TGCAGTGCTAGTCCGAGAGGCGGCTACACCTTC. Its translation: CSASPRGGYTF.

The chain couples TRBV7-2 to TRBJ2-1; TRBD1 matches at 8 bases. The CDR3 length is 17 residues. V shed 1 base and J 7 bases; nucleotides not matched to a gene: 12. Germline loops: CDR1 SGHTA, CDR2 FQGNSA. DNA for the CDR3: TGTGCCAGCAGCTTAGTTTGGTCAGGGGGCTTGAAAAATGAGCAGTTCTTC. Residues: CASSLVWSGGLKNEQFF.